The T cell receptor (beta chain) described here comes from a study of T cells in Graves' hyperthyroidism and ophthalmopathy. Patients were excluded for uncontrolled infection, other autoimmune disease, pregnancy or lactation. Many counts were recorded for this clonotype. Its antigen remains unknown. TCR beta CDR3 regions were amplified from RNA. Using the HTBI primer set, a first-round RT-PCR was run on the TCR CDR3. Each CDR3 protein is one row after TCRdb ran MiXCR on the multiplex PCR reads. Here the sample spans about 520,000 distinct CDR3 sequences, approximately 25% being singletons. The study's findings and limits: Also found in blood were most expanded thyroid clonotypes above 0.001.

The CDR3 sequence is 14 residues long. Germline trimming cut 5 bases from V and 3 bases from J; bases unmatched to any gene: 6. Per germline, CDR1 MNHEY and CDR2 SVGAGI. This TCR came from a woman aged 25 to 39 with Graves' ophthalmopathy. Material for sequencing was blood. This sequence joins TRBV6-5 and TRBJ2-7, with 8 bases aligning to TRBD1. The DNA for the CDR3 is TGTGCCAGCAGTCCGACAGGGGCTCACTACGAGCAGTACTTC. Protein sequence: CASSPTGAHYEQYF.